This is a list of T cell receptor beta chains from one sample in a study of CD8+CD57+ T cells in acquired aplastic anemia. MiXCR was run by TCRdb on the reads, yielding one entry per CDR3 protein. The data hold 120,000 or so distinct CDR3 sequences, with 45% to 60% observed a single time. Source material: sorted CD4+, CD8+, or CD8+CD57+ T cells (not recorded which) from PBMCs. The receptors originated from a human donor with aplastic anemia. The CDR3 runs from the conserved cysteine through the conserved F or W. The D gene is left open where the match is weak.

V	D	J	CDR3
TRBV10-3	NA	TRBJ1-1	CAISGQVETEAFF
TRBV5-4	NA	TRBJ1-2	CASSLIGGGYTF
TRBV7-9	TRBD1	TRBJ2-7	CASSHRGQGIYEQYF
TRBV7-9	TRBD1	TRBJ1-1	CASSSGTGGAMNTEAFF
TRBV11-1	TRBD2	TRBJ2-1	CTSSLATSGSYNEQFF
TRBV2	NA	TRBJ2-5	CATAGDQETQYF
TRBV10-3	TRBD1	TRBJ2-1	CAITGTGPYNEQFF
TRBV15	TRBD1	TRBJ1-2	CATSREDRGGYTF
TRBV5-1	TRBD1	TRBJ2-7	CASSSNRGSSYEQYF
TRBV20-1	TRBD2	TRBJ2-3	CSASSFGTSGGGDTQYF
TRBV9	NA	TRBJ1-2	CASSLFNYGYTF
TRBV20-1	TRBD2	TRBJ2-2	CSATSGTSTGELFF
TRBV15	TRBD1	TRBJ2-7	CATGSTRTGGYEQYF
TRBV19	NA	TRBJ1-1	CASSRRGYTEAFF
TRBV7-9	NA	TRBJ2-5	CASSSHEYQETQYF
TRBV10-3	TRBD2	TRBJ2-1	CAISEWGSGGATHEQFF
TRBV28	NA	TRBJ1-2	CASSSGTYGYTF
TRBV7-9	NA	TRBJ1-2	CASSLANYGYTF
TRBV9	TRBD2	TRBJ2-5	CARQLASETQYF
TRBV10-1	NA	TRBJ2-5	CASSELGKETQYF
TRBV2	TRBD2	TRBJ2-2	CASRSGSGNTGELFF
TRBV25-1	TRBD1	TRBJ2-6	CASSARDSSGANVLTF
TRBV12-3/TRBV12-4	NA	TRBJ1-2	CASTAGSGYGYTF
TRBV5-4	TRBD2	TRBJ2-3	CASSFGLAGVTDTQYF
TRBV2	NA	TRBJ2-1	CASSPGGSNNEQFF
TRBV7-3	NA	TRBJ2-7	CASSLLGGYEQYF
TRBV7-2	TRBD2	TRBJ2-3	CASSLASGGASSTDTQYF
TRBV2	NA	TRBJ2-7	CASKTETSYEQYF
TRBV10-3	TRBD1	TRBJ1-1	CAIRKQGNEHTEAFF
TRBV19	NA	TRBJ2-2	CASSRGVEYTGELFF
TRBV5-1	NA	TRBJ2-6	CASSRISGANVLTF
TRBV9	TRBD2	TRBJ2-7	CASSKGLAGSYEQYF
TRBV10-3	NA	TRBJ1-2	CAISEAGSGYTF
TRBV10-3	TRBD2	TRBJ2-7	CAISELGEGVYEQYF
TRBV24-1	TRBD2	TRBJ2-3	CATSDPRGSADTQYF
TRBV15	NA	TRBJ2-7	CATSSPGGTQGSHLYEQYF
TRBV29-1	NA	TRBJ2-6	CSVGWVTSGANVLTF
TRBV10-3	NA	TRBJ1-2	CAISDRGAGFGYTF
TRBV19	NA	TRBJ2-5	CASSIETQEAQYF
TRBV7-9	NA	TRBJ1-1	CASSQAASVNTEAFF
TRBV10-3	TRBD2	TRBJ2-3	CAIPSGITDTQYF
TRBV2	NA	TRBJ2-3	CASSDLGQSTDTQYF
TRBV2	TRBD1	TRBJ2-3	CASRATGGARPDTQYF
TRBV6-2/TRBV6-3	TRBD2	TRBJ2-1	CASTETSHYNEQFF
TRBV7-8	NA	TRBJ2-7	CASSLALSGYYEQYF
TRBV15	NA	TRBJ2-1	CATSRDLPRLAEQFF
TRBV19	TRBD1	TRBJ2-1	CASSSPGQTFNEQFF
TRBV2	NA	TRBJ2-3	CASSETGDSTDTQYF
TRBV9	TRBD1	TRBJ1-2	CASSVAETGMDYGYTF
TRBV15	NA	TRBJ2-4	CATSRGAKNIQYF
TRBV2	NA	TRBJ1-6	CACQVFNSPLHF
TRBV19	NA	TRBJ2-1	CAWGRGGFNEQFF
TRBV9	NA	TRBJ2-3	CASSSQGIRSIADTQYF
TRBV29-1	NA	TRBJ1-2	CSVGVGDYGYTF
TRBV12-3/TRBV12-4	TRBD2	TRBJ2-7	CASSFRLAGGEQYF
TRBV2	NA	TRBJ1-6	CASIPGDYNSPLHF
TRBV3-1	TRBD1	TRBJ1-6	CASSHSKTGGYNSPLHF
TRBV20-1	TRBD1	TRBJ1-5	CSAHTGGYSNQPQHF
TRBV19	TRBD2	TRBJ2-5	CASSIGLAGETQYF